These 9 T cell receptor beta chains originate from one sample sequenced in a study of identical twins. MiXCR was run by TCRdb on the 5' RACE reads, yielding one entry per CDR3 protein. The profile covers about 890,000 distinct CDR3 sequences, with around 12% appearing a single time and around 1.5% taken by the ten largest. These records were also assigned to another study, of yellow fever vaccine responses in identical twins.

The sequenced sample was PBMCs. The receptor set was obtained from a woman aged 18-29 years in good health.

The chain carries TRBV12-3 or TRBV12-4 and TRBJ2-7; D remains ambiguous. The V end was cut by 2 bases, the J end by 1 base, with 18 bases between. The length of the CDR3 is 17 residues. Here the CDR3 reads CASSLRVVFGVSYEQYF. CDR3 bases: TGTGCCAGCAGTTTAAGAGTGGTGTTTGGGGTATCCTACGAGCAGTACTTC.

This clonotype showed up just once. A much larger clone lies one base from this, so it may be a read error. CDR3 DNA sequence: TGCAGTGCTAGAGATCGGTCCGGTAACTATGGCTACACCTTC. Amino acid sequence: CSARDRSGNYGYTF. The chain has TRBV20-1 and TRBJ1-2; unclear D gene. V gave up 0 bases and J gave up 1 base, with 9 bases separating them. The CDR3 length is 14 residues. CDR1 and CDR2 from the germline V gene are DFQATT and SNEGSKA (reference sequence).

The chain employs TRBV5-1 and TRBJ2-2; D uncertain. This CDR3 region has 13 residues. From germline, CDR1 is SGHRS and CDR2 YFSETQ. V lost 2 bases and J 6 bases, leaving 8 bases between the germline ends. DNA of the CDR3: TGCGCCAGCAGCTTCATTTCTTCCGGGGAGCTGTTTTTT. It is translated as CASSFISSGELFF.

This clonotype was seen at least ten times. This chain joins TRBV5-1 and TRBJ2-1; TRBD2 might be the D (6 bases). This CDR3 spans 14 amino acids. Germline CDR1 reads SGHRS; CDR2 reads YFSETQ. V was shortened by 2 bases and J by 8 bases, with 14 bases between the two germline ends. CDR3 region: CASSFGRGNDEQFF. Written as DNA, the CDR3 is TGCGCCAGCAGCTTTGGACGGGGGAACGATGAGCAGTTCTTC.

This chain joins TRBV18 and TRBJ2-1; 8 nucleotides match TRBD2. CDR1 is KGHSH, CDR2 LQKENI, per germline. The V gene end was trimmed by 0 bases and the J gene end by 14 bases; junction bases not matched to a gene: 9. The CDR3 spans 14 residues. CDR3: CASSPPGRTGLEFF. In DNA, the CDR3 is TGTGCCAGCTCACCACCGGGACGAACGGGACTAGAGTTCTTC.

The rearrangement links TRBV15 to TRBJ2-1; D is unclear. V was shortened by 5 bases and J by 6 bases, with 11 bases between the two germline ends. Germline V CDR1 and CDR2: LNHNV, YYDKDF (reference sequence). The CDR3 runs 13 residues. In DNA form, the CDR3 reads TGTGCCACCAGCTCAGAGGCACCCAATGAGCAGTTCTTC. It codes for CATSSEAPNEQFF.

This clonotype was observed a handful of times. The DNA for the CDR3 is TGTGCCAGCAGCCCCTGGACAGGCGATTACGAGCAGTACTTC. Protein sequence: CASSPWTGDYEQYF. This chain joins TRBV4-2 and TRBJ2-7; 7 bases map to TRBD1. This CDR3 region has 14 residues. The V segment lost 4 bases and the J segment 4 bases; nucleotides outside the gene matches: 7. CDR1 and CDR2 from the germline V gene are LGHNA and YNFKEQ.

The chain carries TRBV20-1 and TRBJ2-7, with D unclear. In germline, CDR1 is DFQATT, CDR2 SNEGSKA (reference sequence). This CDR3 contains 14 residues. V was trimmed by 2 bases and J by 1 base, leaving 12 bases between them. CDR3 residues: CSARLGGASYEQYF. The CDR3, as DNA: TGCAGTGCTAGATTGGGTGGAGCGTCCTACGAGCAGTACTTC.

This clonotype was seen a handful of times. V and J are TRBV20-1 and TRBJ1-1; TRBD1 aligns across 7 bases. Looked up from germline, CDR1 is DFQATT and CDR2 is SNEGSKA (reference sequence). V shed 2 bases and J 5 bases; nucleotides not matched to a gene: 8. This CDR3 comprises 14 residues. CDR3 bases: TGCAGTGCTAGAAGACAGGGACCGAGGACTGAAGCTTTCTTT. Protein sequence: CSARRQGPRTEAFF.